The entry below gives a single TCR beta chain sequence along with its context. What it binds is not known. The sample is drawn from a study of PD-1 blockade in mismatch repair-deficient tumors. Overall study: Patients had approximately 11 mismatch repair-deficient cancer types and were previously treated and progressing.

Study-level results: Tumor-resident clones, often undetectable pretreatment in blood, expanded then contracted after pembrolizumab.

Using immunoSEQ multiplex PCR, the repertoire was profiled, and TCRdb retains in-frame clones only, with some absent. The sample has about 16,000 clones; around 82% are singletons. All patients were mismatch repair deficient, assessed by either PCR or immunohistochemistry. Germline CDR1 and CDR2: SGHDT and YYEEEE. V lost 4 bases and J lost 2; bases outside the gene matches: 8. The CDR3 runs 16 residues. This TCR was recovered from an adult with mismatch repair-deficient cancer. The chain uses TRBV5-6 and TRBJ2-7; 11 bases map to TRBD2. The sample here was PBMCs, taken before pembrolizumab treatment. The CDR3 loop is CASSLYGTSGTYEQYF. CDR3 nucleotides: TGTGCCAGCAGCCTATATGGGACTAGCGGAACCTACGAGCAGTACTTC.